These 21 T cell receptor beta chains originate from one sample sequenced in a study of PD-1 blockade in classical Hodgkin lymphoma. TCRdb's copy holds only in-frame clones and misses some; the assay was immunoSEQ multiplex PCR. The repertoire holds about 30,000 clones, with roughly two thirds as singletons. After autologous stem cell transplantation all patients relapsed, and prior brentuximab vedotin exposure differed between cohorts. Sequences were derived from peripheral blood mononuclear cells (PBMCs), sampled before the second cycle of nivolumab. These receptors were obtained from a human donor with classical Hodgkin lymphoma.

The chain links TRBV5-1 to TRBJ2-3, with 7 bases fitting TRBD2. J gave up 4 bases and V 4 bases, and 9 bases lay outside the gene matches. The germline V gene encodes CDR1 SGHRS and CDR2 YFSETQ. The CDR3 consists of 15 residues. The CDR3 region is CASSGGSRGADTQYF. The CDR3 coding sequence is TGCGCCAGCAGCGGAGGAAGTCGGGGGGCAGATACGCAGTATTTT.

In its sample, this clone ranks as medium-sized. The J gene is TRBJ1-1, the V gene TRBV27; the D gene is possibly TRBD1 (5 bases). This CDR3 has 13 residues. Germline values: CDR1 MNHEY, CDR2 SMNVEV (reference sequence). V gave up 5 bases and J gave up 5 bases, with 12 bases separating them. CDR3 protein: CASSPTAQTEAFF. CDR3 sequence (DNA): TGTGCCAGCAGTCCGACAGCCCAGACTGAAGCTTTCTTT.

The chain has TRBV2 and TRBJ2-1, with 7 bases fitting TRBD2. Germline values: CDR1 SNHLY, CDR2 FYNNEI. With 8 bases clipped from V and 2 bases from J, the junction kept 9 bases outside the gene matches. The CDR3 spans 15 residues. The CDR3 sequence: CASSGGGGAYNEQFF. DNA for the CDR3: TGTGCCAGCTCTGGGGGGGGAGGGGCCTACAATGAGCAGTTCTTC. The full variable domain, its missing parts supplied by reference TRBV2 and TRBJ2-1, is EPEVTQTPSHQVTQMGQEVILRCVPISNHLYFYWYRQILGQKVEFLVSFYNNEISEKSEIFDDQFSVERPDGSNFTLKIRSTKLEDSAMYFCASSGGGGAYNEQFFGPGTRLTVL.

The CDR3 DNA reads TGTGCCAGCGTACAAGAGACCCAGTACTTC. Protein sequence: CASVQETQYF. The rearrangement uses TRBV2 and TRBJ2-5; unclear D gene. Trimming shortened V by 8 bases and J by 2 bases, and 3 bases separated the two germline ends. Germline V gene sequence: CDR1 SNHLY, CDR2 FYNNEI. The CDR3 covers 10 residues. Filled out from reference TRBV2 and TRBJ2-5, the complete variable domain reads EPEVTQTPSHQVTQMGQEVILRCVPISNHLYFYWYRQILGQKVEFLVSFYNNEISEKSEIFDDQFSVERPDGSNFTLKIRSTKLEDSAMYFCASVQETQYFGPGTRLLVL.

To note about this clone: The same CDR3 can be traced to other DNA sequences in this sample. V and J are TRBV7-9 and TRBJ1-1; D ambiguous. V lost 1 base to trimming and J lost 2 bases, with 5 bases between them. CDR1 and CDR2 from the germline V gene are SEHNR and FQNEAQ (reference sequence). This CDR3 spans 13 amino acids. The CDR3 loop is CASSLEANTEAFF. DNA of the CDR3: TGTGCCAGCAGCTTAGAGGCTAACACTGAAGCTTTCTTT. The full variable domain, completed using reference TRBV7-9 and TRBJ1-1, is DTGVSQNPRHKITKRGQNVTFRCDPISEHNRLYWYRQTLGQGPEFLTYFQNEAQLEKSRLLSDRFSAERPKGSFSTLEIQRTEQGDSAMYLCASSLEANTEAFFGQGTRLTVV.

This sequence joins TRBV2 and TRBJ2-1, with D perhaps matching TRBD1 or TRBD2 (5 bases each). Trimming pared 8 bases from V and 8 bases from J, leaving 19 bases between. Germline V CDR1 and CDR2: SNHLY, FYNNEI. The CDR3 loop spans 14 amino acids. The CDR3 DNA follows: TGTGCCAGCCTGGGACCCACGGTTTGGGATGAGCAGTTCTTC. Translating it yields CASLGPTVWDEQFF.

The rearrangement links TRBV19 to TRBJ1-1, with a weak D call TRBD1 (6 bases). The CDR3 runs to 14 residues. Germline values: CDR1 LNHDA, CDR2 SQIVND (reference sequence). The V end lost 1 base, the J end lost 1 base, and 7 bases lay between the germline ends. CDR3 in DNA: TGTGCCAGTAGTATAGCGGGGGCGAACACTGAAGCTTTCTTT. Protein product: CASSIAGANTEAFF.

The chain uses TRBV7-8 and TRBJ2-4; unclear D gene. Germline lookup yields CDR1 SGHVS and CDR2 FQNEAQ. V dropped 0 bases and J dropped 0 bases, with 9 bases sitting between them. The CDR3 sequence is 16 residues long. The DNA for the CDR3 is TGTGCCAGCAGCTTAGCGGTAAGGGTAGCCAAAAACATTCAGTACTTC. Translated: CASSLAVRVAKNIQYF.

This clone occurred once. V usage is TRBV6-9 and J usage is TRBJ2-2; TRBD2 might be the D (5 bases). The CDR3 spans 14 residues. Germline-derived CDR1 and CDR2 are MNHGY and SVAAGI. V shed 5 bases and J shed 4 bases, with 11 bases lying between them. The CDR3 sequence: CASSASPSTGELFF. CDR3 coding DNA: TGTGCCAGCAGTGCTAGCCCCTCCACCGGGGAGCTGTTTTTT.

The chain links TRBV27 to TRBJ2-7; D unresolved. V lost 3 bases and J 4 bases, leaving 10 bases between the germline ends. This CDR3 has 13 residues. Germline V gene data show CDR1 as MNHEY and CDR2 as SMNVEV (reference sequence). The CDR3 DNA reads TGTGCCAGCAGTTTGCAGTACAGATACGAGCAGTACTTC. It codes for CASSLQYRYEQYF.

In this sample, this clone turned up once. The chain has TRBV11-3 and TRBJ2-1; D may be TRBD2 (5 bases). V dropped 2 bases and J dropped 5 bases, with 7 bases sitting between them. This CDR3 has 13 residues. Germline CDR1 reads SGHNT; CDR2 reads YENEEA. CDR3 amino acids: CASSLRGDNEQFF. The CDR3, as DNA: TGTGCCAGCAGCTTACGGGGAGACAATGAGCAGTTCTTC.

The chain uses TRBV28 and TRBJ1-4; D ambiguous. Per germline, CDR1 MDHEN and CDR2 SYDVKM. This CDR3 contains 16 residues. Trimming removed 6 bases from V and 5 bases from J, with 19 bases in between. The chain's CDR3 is CASSSSRGTPNEKLFF. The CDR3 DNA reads TGTGCCAGCAGCTCCTCCCGGGGAACACCAAATGAAAAACTGTTTTTT.

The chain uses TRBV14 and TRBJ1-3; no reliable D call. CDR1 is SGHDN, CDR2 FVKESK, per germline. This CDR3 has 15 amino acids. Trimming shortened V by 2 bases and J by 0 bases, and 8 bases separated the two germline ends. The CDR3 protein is CASSQMPVSGNTIYF. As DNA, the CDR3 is TGTGCCAGCAGCCAAATGCCGGTCTCTGGAAACACCATATATTTT.

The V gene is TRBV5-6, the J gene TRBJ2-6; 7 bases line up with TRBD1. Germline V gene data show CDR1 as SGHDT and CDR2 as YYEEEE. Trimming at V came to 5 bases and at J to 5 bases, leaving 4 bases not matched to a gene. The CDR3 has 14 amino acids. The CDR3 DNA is TGTGCCAGCAGACGGGACAGACGGGCCAACGTCCTGACTTTC. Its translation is CASRRDRRANVLTF.

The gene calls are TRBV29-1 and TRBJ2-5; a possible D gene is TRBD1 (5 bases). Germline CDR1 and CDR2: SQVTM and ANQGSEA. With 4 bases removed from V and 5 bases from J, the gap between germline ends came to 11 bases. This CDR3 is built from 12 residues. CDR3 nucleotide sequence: TGCAGCGTTGGGTCCAGGGCGGAGACCCAGTACTTC. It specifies CSVGSRAETQYF. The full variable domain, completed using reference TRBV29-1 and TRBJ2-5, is SAVISQKPSRDICQRGTSLTIQCQVDSQVTMMFWYRQQPGQSLTLIATANQGSEATYESGFVIDKFPISRPNLTFSTLTVSNMSPEDSSIYLCSVGSRAETQYFGPGTRLLVL.

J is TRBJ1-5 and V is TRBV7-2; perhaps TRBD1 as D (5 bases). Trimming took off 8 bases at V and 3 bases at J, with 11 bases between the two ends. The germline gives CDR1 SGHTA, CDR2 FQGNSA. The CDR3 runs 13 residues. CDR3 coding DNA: TGTGCCAGCGGGCAGGGCAACAATCAGCCCCAGCATTTT. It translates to CASGQGNNQPQHF.

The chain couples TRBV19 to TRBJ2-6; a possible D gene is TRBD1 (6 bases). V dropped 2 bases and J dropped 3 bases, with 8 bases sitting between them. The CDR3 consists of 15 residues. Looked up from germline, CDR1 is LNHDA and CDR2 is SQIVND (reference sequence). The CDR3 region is CASSIQGNGANVLTF. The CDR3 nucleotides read TGTGCCAGTAGTATACAGGGGAATGGGGCCAACGTCCTGACTTTC.

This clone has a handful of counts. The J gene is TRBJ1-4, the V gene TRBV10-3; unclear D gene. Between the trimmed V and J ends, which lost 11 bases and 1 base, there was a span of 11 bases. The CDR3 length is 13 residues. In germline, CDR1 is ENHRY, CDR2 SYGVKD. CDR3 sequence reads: CASSGGTNEKLFF. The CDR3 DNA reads TGTGCCTCATCGGGCGGAACTAATGAAAAACTGTTTTTT.

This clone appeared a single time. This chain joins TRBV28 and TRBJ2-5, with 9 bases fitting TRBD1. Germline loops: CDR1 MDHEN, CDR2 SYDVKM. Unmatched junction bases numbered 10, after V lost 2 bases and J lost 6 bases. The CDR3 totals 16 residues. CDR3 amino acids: CASSLTGTGIRKTQYF. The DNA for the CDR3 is TGTGCCAGCAGTTTAACCGGGACAGGGATTCGAAAGACCCAGTACTTC.

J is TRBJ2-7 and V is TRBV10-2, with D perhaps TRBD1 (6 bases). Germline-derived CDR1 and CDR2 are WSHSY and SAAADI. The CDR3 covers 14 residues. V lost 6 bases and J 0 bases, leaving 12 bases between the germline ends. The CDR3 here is CASSQTGNSYEQYF. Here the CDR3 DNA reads TGCGCCAGCAGCCAAACAGGGAACTCCTACGAGCAGTACTTC.

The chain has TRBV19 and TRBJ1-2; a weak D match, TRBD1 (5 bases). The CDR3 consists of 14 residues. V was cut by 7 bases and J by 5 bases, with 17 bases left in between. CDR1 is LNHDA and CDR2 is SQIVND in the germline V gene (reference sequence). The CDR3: CASMGQGRGYGYTF. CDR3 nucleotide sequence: TGTGCCAGTATGGGGCAAGGGAGAGGATATGGCTACACCTTC.